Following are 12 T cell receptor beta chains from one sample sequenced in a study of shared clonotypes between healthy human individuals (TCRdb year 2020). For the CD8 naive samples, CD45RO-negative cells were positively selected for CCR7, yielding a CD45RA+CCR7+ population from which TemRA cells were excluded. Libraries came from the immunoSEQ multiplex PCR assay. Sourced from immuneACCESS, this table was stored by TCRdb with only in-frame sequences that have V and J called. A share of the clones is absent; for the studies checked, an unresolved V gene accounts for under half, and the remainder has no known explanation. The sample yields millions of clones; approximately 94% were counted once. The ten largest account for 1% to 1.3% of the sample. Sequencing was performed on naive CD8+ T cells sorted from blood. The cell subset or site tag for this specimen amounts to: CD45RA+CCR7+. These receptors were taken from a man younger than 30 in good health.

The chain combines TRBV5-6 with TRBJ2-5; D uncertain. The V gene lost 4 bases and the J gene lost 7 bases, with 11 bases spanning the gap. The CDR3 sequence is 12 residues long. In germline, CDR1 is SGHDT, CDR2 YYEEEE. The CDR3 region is CASSLDYGTQYF. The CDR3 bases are TGTGCCAGCAGCCTGGATTACGGGACCCAGTACTTC.

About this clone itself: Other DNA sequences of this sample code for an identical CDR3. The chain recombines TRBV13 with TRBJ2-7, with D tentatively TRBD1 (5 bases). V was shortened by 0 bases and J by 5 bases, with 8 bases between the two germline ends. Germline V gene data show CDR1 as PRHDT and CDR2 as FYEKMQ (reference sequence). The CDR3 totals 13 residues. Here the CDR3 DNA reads TGTGCCAGCAGCTTAGGGGTAGGGGACGAGCAGTACTTC. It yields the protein CASSLGVGDEQYF.

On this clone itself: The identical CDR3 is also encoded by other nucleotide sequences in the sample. The CDR3, as DNA: TGTGCCAGCAGTTTCCAGGGAGGTAATGAGCAGTTCTTC. Translating gives CASSFQGGNEQFF. V usage is TRBV28 and J usage is TRBJ2-1, with D possibly being TRBD2 (6 bases). The CDR3 has 13 amino acids. In germline, CDR1 is MDHEN, CDR2 SYDVKM. The V gene lost 3 bases and the J gene lost 7 bases, with 10 bases spanning the gap.

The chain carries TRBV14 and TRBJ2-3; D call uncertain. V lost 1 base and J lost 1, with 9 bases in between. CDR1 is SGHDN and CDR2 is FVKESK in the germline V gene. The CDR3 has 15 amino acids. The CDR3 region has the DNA TGTGCCAGCAGCCAAGTTGGCGGCCGCACAGATACGCAGTATTTT. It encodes CASSQVGGRTDTQYF.

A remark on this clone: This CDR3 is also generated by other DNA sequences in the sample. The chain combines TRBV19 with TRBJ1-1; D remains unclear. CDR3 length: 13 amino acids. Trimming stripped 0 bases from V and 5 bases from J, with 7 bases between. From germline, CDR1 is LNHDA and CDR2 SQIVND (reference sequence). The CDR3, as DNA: TGTGCCAGTAGTATAGACCTTGAGACTGAAGCTTTCTTT. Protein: CASSIDLETEAFF.

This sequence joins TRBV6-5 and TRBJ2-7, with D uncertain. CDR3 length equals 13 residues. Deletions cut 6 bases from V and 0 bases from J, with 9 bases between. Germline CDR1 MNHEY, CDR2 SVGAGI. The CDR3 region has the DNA TGTGCCAGCAGCTTCCGCCGCTCCTACGAGCAGTACTTC. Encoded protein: CASSFRRSYEQYF.

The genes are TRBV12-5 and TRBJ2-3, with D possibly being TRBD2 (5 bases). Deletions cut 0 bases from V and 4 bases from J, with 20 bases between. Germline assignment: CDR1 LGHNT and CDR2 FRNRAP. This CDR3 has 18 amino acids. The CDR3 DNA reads TGTGCTAGTGGTTTGGTACCGGCGGACTTCTCCCAACCAGATACGCAGTATTTT. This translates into CASGLVPADFSQPDTQYF. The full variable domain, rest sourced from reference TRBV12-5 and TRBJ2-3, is DARVTQTPRHKVTEMGQEVTMRCQPILGHNTVFWYRQTMMQGLELLAYFRNRAPLDDSGMPKDRFSAEMPDATLATLKIQPSEPRDSAVYFCASGLVPADFSQPDTQYFGPGTRLTVL.

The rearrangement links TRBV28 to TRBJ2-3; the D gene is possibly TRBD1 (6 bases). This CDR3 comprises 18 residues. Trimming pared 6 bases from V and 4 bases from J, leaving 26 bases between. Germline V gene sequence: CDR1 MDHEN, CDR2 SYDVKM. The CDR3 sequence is CASSTIARVTGLPDTQYF. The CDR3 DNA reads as TGTGCCAGCAGCACAATTGCTCGCGTCACAGGGTTGCCAGATACGCAGTATTTT.

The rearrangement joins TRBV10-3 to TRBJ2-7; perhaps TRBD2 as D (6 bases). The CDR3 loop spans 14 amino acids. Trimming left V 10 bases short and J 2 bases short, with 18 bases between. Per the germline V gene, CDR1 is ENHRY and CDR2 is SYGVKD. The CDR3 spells CATGAALQTYEQYF. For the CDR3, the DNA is TGTGCCACGGGAGCGGCTCTCCAGACCTACGAGCAGTACTTC.

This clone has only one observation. CDR3 nucleotide sequence: TGTGCCAGCAGCTTAGGACGTGGTGCTGAAGCTTTCTTT. Its protein is CASSLGRGAEAFF. The V and J genes are TRBV7-2 and TRBJ1-1; D not certain. The CDR3 covers 13 residues. CDR1 and CDR2 from the germline V gene are SGHTA and FQGNSA. V was clipped by 1 base and J by 6 bases, with 9 bases between them.

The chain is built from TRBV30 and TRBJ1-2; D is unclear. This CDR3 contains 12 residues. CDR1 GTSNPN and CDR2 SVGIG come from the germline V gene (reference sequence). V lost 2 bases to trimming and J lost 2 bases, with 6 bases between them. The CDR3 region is CAWSHGNYGYTF. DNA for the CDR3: TGTGCCTGGAGTCACGGGAACTATGGCTACACCTTC.

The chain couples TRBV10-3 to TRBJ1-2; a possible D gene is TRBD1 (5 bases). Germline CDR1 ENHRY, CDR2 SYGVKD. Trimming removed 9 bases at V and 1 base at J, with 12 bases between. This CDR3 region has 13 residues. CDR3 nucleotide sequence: TGTGCCATTCGAGGCGGGGGTAACTATGGCTACACCTTC. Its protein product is CAIRGGGNYGYTF.